These 23 T cell receptor beta chains share one sample of origin, sequenced in a study of T cell responses to AZD1222 COVID-19 vaccine. Sequencing used immunoSEQ multiplex PCR; TCRdb keeps in-frame clones, though not all of them. The sample contains about 110,000 clones, about 90% of which appear only once. The specimen comprised peripheral blood, sampled on day 0 of AZD1222 vaccination. These receptors all come from an adult in good health.

The chain uses TRBV5-4 and TRBJ2-7; 7 nucleotides agree with TRBD1. Germline values: CDR1 SGHNT, CDR2 YYREEE (reference sequence). Unmatched junction bases numbered 11, after V lost 4 bases and J lost 4 bases. The CDR3 contains 15 residues. The CDR3 region is CASSLDNRGPYEQYF. The CDR3 DNA reads TGTGCCAGCAGCCTGGACAATAGGGGGCCATACGAGCAGTACTTC.

V gene TRBV7-2 combines with J gene TRBJ2-5, with 8 nucleotides matching TRBD2. Per germline, CDR1 SGHTA and CDR2 FQGNSA. This CDR3 is 15 amino acids long. J lost 5 bases, V lost 10 bases, and 15 bases had no gene match. The CDR3 is CATAVRGGRIETQYF. CDR3 in DNA: TGTGCCACCGCTGTACGCGGGGGGCGAATCGAGACCCAGTACTTC.

V usage is TRBV5-1 and J usage is TRBJ1-1; D is unresolved. Looked up from germline, CDR1 is SGHRS and CDR2 is YFSETQ. Trimming removed 4 bases from V and 1 base from J, with 14 bases in between. This CDR3 spans 15 amino acids. The CDR3 DNA sequence: TGCGCCAGCAGCACCCAGAGAAGAAGGAACACTGAAGCTTTCTTT. It codes for CASSTQRRRNTEAFF.

This clone showed up just once. The V gene is TRBV6-6, the J gene TRBJ1-6; no firm D call. Trimming removed 2 bases from V and 10 bases from J, with 18 bases in between. Per germline, CDR1 MNHNY and CDR2 SVGAGI (reference sequence). The CDR3 has 16 residues. The chain's CDR3 is CASSYGSAEGSSPLHF. CDR3 bases: TGTGCCAGCAGTTACGGGTCGGCAGAAGGGAGCTCACCCCTCCACTTT.

The chain joins TRBV12-3 or TRBV12-4 to TRBJ1-2; D is uncertain. CDR3 size: 12 residues. V was shortened by 1 base and J by 4 bases, with 4 bases between the two germline ends. The CDR3 region has the DNA TGTGCCAGCAGTTTAGAGGGCTATGGCTACACCTTC. It is translated as CASSLEGYGYTF.

The CDR3 bases are TGTGCCAGCAGCGTCGGTCGGGGGTTGACACCCCTCCACTTT. It codes for CASSVGRGLTPLHF. The V gene is TRBV9, the J gene TRBJ1-6, with a weak D call TRBD1 (5 bases). V was shortened by 2 bases and J by 11 bases, with 14 bases between the two germline ends. CDR1 and CDR2 (germline): SGDLS, YYNGEE. The CDR3 consists of 14 residues.

The V gene is TRBV10-2, the J gene TRBJ1-1, with unresolved D. Trimming took 3 bases from V and 3 from J, leaving 2 bases between them. Germline CDR1 WSHSY, CDR2 SAAADI. The CDR3 spans 11 residues. CDR3 DNA: TGCGCCAGCAGTGACGACACTGAAGCTTTCTTT. Translation: CASSDDTEAFF.

The chain recombines TRBV11-2 with TRBJ1-6; D is uncertain. Germline CDR1 is SGHAT and CDR2 is FQNNGV. CDR3 length equals 16 residues. Trimming pared 5 bases from V and 2 bases from J, leaving 13 bases between. The CDR3 nucleotides read TGTGCCAGCAGCCCATCACATACGCCCTATAATTCACCCCTCCACTTT. It codes for CASSPSHTPYNSPLHF.

The chain has TRBV7-9 and TRBJ2-7, with D perhaps matching TRBD2 (6 bases). The length of the CDR3 is 16 residues. CDR1 is SEHNR and CDR2 is FQNEAQ in the germline V gene (reference sequence). The ends were cut back, 5 bases at V and 3 bases at J, with 20 bases in the middle. This CDR3 is CASSPHAGKPNYEQYF. The CDR3 DNA is TGTGCCAGCAGCCCACATGCGGGGAAACCAAACTACGAGCAGTACTTC.

The chain joins TRBV7-2 to TRBJ2-7, with 8 bases that match TRBD1. V trimming: 1 base; J trimming: 1 base; junction bases outside the gene matches: 3. This CDR3 is 15 amino acids long. CDR1 and CDR2 (germline): SGHTA, FQGNSA. The CDR3 region has the DNA TGTGCCAGCAGCTTAGTGACAGGGGAGTCCTACGAGCAGTACTTC. It is translated as CASSLVTGESYEQYF.

The rearrangement uses TRBV7-2 and TRBJ2-7; D is perhaps TRBD2 (6 bases). Trimming took 0 bases from V and 9 from J, leaving 15 bases between them. From germline, CDR1 is SGHTA and CDR2 FQGNSA. The CDR3 is 14 residues long. CDR3 residues: CASSLAPGRGGQYF. The CDR3 region has the DNA TGTGCCAGCAGCTTAGCCCCCGGGCGGGGCGGGCAGTACTTC.

The chain joins TRBV2 to TRBJ2-2, with 8 bases fitting TRBD1. This CDR3 contains 14 residues. V lost 6 bases to trimming and J lost 4 bases; unmatched junction nucleotides: 4. Germline CDR1 reads SNHLY; CDR2 reads FYNNEI. In nucleotides, the CDR3 is TGTGCCAGCAGGGGGACAGGCGGCACCGGGGAGCTGTTTTTT. Translation: CASRGTGGTGELFF.

This chain connects TRBV7-3 to TRBJ2-3, with D perhaps matching TRBD1 (6 bases). Trimming took off 2 bases at V and 2 bases at J, with 11 bases between the two ends. The CDR3 runs 15 residues. CDR1 is SGHTA and CDR2 is FQGTGA in the germline V gene. Here the CDR3 reads CASSLEPGATDTQYF. For the CDR3, the DNA is TGTGCCAGCAGCTTAGAACCAGGGGCCACAGATACGCAGTATTTT.

The V call is TRBV7-2, the J call TRBJ2-1; tentatively, D is TRBD2 (7 bases). The length of the CDR3 is 14 residues. Germline CDR1 SGHTA, CDR2 FQGNSA. V was clipped by 6 bases and J by 8 bases, with 17 bases between them. CDR3 coding DNA: TGTGCCAGCAGTCCCTTCACCGGGGGGCATGAGCAGTTCTTC. Translated: CASSPFTGGHEQFF.

Remarks on this clone: Other DNA sequences within the sample encode an identical CDR3. The gene calls are TRBV4-3 and TRBJ2-1; D may be TRBD2 (5 bases). The V end was cut by 0 bases, the J end by 0 bases, with 9 bases between. The V gene's germline CDR1 is LGHNA and CDR2 YSLEER. This CDR3 is 16 amino acids long. The CDR3 nucleotides read TGCGCCAGCAGCCAAGATCCCGGGATCTCCTACAATGAGCAGTTCTTC. This codes for CASSQDPGISYNEQFF.

This chain uses TRBV15 with TRBJ1-6, with D unresolved. The germline V and J ends were trimmed by 4 bases and 2 bases, with 18 bases remaining between them. The germline V gene encodes CDR1 LNHNV and CDR2 YYDKDF (reference sequence). The CDR3 is 18 amino acids. The CDR3 nucleotides are TGTGCCACCAGCAAATCGGAGGCGGTGAACGCCTATAATTCACCCCTCCACTTT. Protein sequence: CATSKSEAVNAYNSPLHF.

The chain employs TRBV19 and TRBJ1-5; D not resolved. V shed 4 bases and J shed 2 bases, with 12 bases lying between them. CDR1 and CDR2 from the germline V gene are LNHDA and SQIVND (reference sequence). This CDR3 contains 15 residues. The DNA of the CDR3 is TGTGCCAGTAGTAAGGGTTCCATTGGCAATCAGCCCCAGCATTTT. It encodes CASSKGSIGNQPQHF.

This clone is labeled as medium-sized. V and J are TRBV6-5 and TRBJ1-6, with D possibly being TRBD1 (5 bases). Germline CDR1 is MNHEY and CDR2 is SVGAGI. The CDR3 length is 15 residues. Between the trimmed V and J ends, which lost 6 bases and 5 bases, there was a span of 14 bases. CDR3 bases: TGTGCCAGCAGCGACCGGGACGGGGATAATTCACCCCTCCACTTT. Protein product: CASSDRDGDNSPLHF.

This sequence joins TRBV6-5 and TRBJ1-4, with D maybe TRBD1 (5 bases). This CDR3 is 14 amino acids long. V lost 6 bases and J lost 2, with 10 bases in between. CDR1 is MNHEY and CDR2 is SVGAGI in the germline V gene. The CDR3 region is CASSPGSTNEKLFF. CDR3 DNA sequence: TGTGCCAGCAGCCCAGGGTCCACTAATGAAAAACTGTTTTTT.

This clone was observed a single time. CDR3 region: CASSEEFRAWDTQYF. The CDR3 bases are TGCGCCAGCAGCGAGGAGTTTCGGGCCTGGGATACGCAGTATTTT. The V call is TRBV4-1, the J call TRBJ2-3; the D is unclear. The CDR3 runs 15 residues. V lost 5 bases and J 6 bases, leaving 18 bases between the germline ends. Germline CDR1 reads MGHRA; CDR2 reads YSYEKL.

This sequence joins TRBV7-7 and TRBJ2-3; 8 nucleotides match TRBD2. There are 13 residues in the CDR3. J was trimmed by 6 bases and V by 2 bases; bases with no gene match: 1. From germline, CDR1 is SSHAT and CDR2 FNYEAQ (reference sequence). The CDR3 DNA reads TGTGCCAGCAGCTTAACTAGCGGCGATACGCAGTATTTT. Amino acids: CASSLTSGDTQYF.

This rearrangement joins TRBV9 to TRBJ1-3; the D is unclear. The V end lost 0 bases, the J end lost 4 bases, and 5 bases lay between the germline ends. CDR1 SGDLS and CDR2 YYNGEE come from the germline V gene. The CDR3 has 13 amino acids. The CDR3 coding sequence is TGTGCCAGCAGCGTAGAAGTCGGAAACACCATATATTTT. Translated: CASSVEVGNTIYF.

V usage is TRBV6-5 and J usage is TRBJ2-3, with D perhaps TRBD2 (5 bases). V lost 7 bases and J lost 1, with 9 bases in between. The CDR3 runs to 13 residues. In germline, CDR1 is MNHEY, CDR2 SVGAGI. The CDR3 DNA reads TGTGCCAGCATGGACGGGGGCACAGATACGCAGTATTTT. It encodes CASMDGGTDTQYF.